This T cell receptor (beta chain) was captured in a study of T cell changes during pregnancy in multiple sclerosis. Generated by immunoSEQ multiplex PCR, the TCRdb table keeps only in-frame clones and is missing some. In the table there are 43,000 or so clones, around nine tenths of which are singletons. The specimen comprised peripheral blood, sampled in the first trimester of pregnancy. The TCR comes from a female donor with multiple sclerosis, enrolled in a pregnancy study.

DNA for the CDR3: TGTGCCAGCAGGGAACAGACGAACACTGAAGCTTTCTTT. As protein: CASREQTNTEAFF. The chain has TRBV28 and TRBJ1-1; no firm D call. V lost 6 bases and J 1 base, leaving 9 bases between the germline ends. Per the germline V gene, CDR1 is MDHEN and CDR2 is SYDVKM. The CDR3 is 13 amino acids.